This T cell receptor beta chain was profiled in a study of regulatory T cells in long-lasting Graves disease. Study-level results: The study found lower TCR diversity in persistent Graves' patients than in newly diagnosed ones.

This CDR3 contains 17 residues. Per germline, CDR1 MGHRA and CDR2 YSYEKL. Time point meaning: newly diagnosed GD, antithyroid drugs for less than 3 months. TCR sequences were obtained from RNA taken from PBMCs. Collection of peripheral blood (about 10 milliliters) was done using EDTA tubes. Building the TCR beta libraries relied on iRepertoire HTBI primers, and CDR3 regions underwent Arm-PCR. In TCRdb, the multiplex PCR reads were re-called with MiXCR into one record per CDR3 protein. The sample consists of more than 400,000 distinct CDR3 sequences, about 17% of them appearing once. To note about this clonotype: Its antigen is undetermined. One end of the junction does not line up with germline, which may come from a read error.

These data were also filed under a second study, of T cells in Graves' hyperthyroidism and ophthalmopathy. That report notes: The HTBI set primed first-round TCR CDR3 RT-PCR.

The V call is TRBV4-1, the J call TRBJ2-1; 7 bases line up with TRBD2. The clonotype was recovered from a man aged 40-49 years with Graves disease. The material was peripheral blood mononuclear cells (PBMCs), obtained at new diagnosis, from a patient treated with antithyroid drugs. CDR3 region: CASSQWGGGSSYNEQFF. The CDR3, as DNA: TGTGCCAGCAGCCAATGGGGCGGGGGAAGCTCCTACAATGAGCAGTTCTTC.